Reported below is one T cell receptor beta chain. What it binds is unknown. This CDR3 is 13 amino acids long. V lost 4 bases, J lost 2 bases, and 7 bases lay in between. Germline-derived CDR1 and CDR2 are SGHKS and YYEKEE (reference sequence). These data belong to a study of cytomegalovirus exposure and HLA in healthy donors. Study background: When 398 donors were genotyped, about 86% of them were found to fall in the Caucasian-associated ancestry cluster. Study-wide findings and caveats: Some highly shared sequence variants likely arose as a pipeline artifact. The authors later found most CMV-associated TCR beta chains appeared HLA-restricted. Productive status was seen about 90% or about 30% of the time for most TCR beta V segments in an earlier analysis.

This PCR relied on a set of 60 Vbeta primers and 13 Jbeta primers. Sequencing used immunoSEQ multiplex PCR; TCRdb keeps in-frame clones, though not all of them. This table has 150,000 to 200,000 clones, roughly 83% appearing once. Sequencing was performed on PBMCs. This sequence originates from a man aged 25 to 40 in good health and CMV-seronegative. The rearrangement links TRBV5-5 to TRBJ1-5, with D unclear. DNA of the CDR3: TGTGCCAGCAGCCTCTCCGGCAATCAGCCCCAGCATTTT. It specifies CASSLSGNQPQHF.